What follows are 18 T cell receptor beta chains derived from one specimen sequenced in a study of cytomegalovirus exposure and HLA in healthy donors. Primers: 60 Vbeta forward and 13 Jbeta reverse. Data came from immunoSEQ multiplex PCR; TCRdb stores just in-frame clones and leaves some out. There are 150,000 to 200,000 clones in the sample; under 90% occur only once, and under 2% lies in the top ten. The sequencing sample was made of PBMCs. Receptors originate from a man between 18 and 29 years old in good health and CMV-seronegative.

The genes are TRBV5-1 and TRBJ2-2; D not certain. The germline V and J ends were trimmed by 0 bases and 4 bases, with 10 bases remaining between them. Germline loops: CDR1 SGHRS, CDR2 YFSETQ. The CDR3 contains 15 residues. CDR3 coding DNA: TGCGCCAGCAGCTTGGCTCGAACGGGCACCGGGGAGCTGTTTTTT. It yields the protein CASSLARTGTGELFF.

J is TRBJ1-6 and V is TRBV7-9; a possible D gene is TRBD1 (5 bases). This CDR3 is 15 amino acids long. The V gene's germline CDR1 is SEHNR and CDR2 FQNEAQ (reference sequence). V was cut by 0 bases and J by 7 bases, with 10 bases left in between. CDR3 coding DNA: TGTGCCAGCAGCTTAGCCTCAGGGCTGAATTCACCCCTCCACTTT. Translating it yields CASSLASGLNSPLHF.

The V gene is TRBV6-8, the J gene TRBJ1-1, with D hard to call. Germline V CDR1 and CDR2: MNHGY, SAAAGT. This CDR3 has 9 amino acids. Between the trimmed V and J ends, which lost 9 bases and 5 bases, there was a span of 4 bases. For the CDR3, the DNA is TGTGCCAGTAGAACTGAAGCTTTCTTT. Residues: CASRTEAFF.

The chain uses TRBV5-1 and TRBJ1-4; D is uncertain. This CDR3 spans 15 amino acids. Germline CDR1 reads SGHRS; CDR2 reads YFSETQ. Between the trimmed V and J ends, which lost 0 bases and 0 bases, there was a span of 6 bases. CDR3: CASSLGGTTNEKLFF. CDR3 DNA: TGCGCCAGCAGCTTGGGAGGTACAACTAATGAAAAACTGTTTTTT.

The rearrangement joins TRBV4-1 to TRBJ2-5; 8 nucleotides match TRBD1. The germline gives CDR1 MGHRA, CDR2 YSYEKL. The CDR3 covers 18 residues. The V segment lost 3 bases and the J segment 4 bases; nucleotides outside the gene matches: 16. CDR3 in DNA: TGCGCCAGCAGCCATCCCCGCGACAGGGGCGGTTTCGGAGAGACCCAGTACTTC. It yields the protein CASSHPRDRGGFGETQYF.

J is TRBJ2-7 and V is TRBV7-9; TRBD2 aligns across 7 bases. The CDR3 covers 14 residues. The germline V gene has CDR1 SEHNR and CDR2 FQNEAQ (reference sequence). V was pared by 1 base and J by 4 bases, with 4 bases of the junction left unmatched. The CDR3: CASSLGTRGYEQYF. Written as DNA, the CDR3 is TGTGCCAGCAGCTTAGGGACTAGGGGTTACGAGCAGTACTTC.

The rearrangement joins TRBV6-6 to TRBJ1-1, with a weak D call TRBD1 (5 bases). CDR3 length: 14 amino acids. Looked up from germline, CDR1 is MNHNY and CDR2 is SVGAGI (reference sequence). Trimming left V 0 bases short and J 8 bases short, with 13 bases between. DNA for the CDR3: TGTGCCAGCAGTTACTCGGTAGGGGTGGCGGAAGCTTTCTTT. Translating it yields CASSYSVGVAEAFF.

This clone was picked up one time. This chain links TRBV7-9 with TRBJ1-3, with D possibly matching TRBD1 (5 bases). The CDR3 has 15 amino acids. Trimming left V 3 bases short and J 4 bases short, with 13 bases between. The V gene's germline CDR1 is SEHNR and CDR2 FQNEAQ (reference sequence). CDR3 DNA: TGTGCCAGCAGCTTCCACCGGGGGGTAGGAAACACCATATATTTT. This sequence encodes CASSFHRGVGNTIYF.

The gene calls are TRBV2 and TRBJ2-7; 8 positions agree with TRBD1. The ends lost 3 bases at V and 5 bases at J; junction bases unmatched: 6. Germline V gene lookup returns CDR1 SNHLY and CDR2 FYNNEI. The CDR3 runs to 14 residues. CDR3 nucleotides: TGTGCCAGCAGTGATATTGGACAGGGTAACGAGCAGTACTTC. This sequence encodes CASSDIGQGNEQYF.

J is TRBJ1-1 and V is TRBV4-2; 9 bases agree with TRBD1. The CDR3 has 14 residues. V lost 4 bases and J lost 4; bases outside the gene matches: 4. Germline values: CDR1 LGHNA, CDR2 YNFKEQ. CDR3 amino acids: CASSPWDRVTEAFF. For the CDR3, the DNA is TGTGCCAGCAGCCCATGGGACAGGGTCACTGAAGCTTTCTTT.

CDR3 in amino acids: CASSPRTGDMNTEAFF. CDR3 nucleotides: TGTGCCAGCAGCCCGAGGACAGGAGACATGAACACTGAAGCTTTCTTT. The chain has TRBV5-5 and TRBJ1-1, with 7 bases fitting TRBD1. V was clipped by 4 bases and J by 0 bases; unmatched bases: 9. This CDR3 region has 16 residues. The germline V gene encodes CDR1 SGHKS and CDR2 YYEKEE (reference sequence).

The J gene is TRBJ1-1, the V gene TRBV5-6; D is uncertain. Per germline, CDR1 SGHDT and CDR2 YYEEEE. V lost 2 bases to trimming and J lost 4 bases, with 12 bases between them. The CDR3 length is 14 residues. The CDR3 DNA is TGTGCCAGCAGCTTAAACAGCTTGGCCACTGAAGCTTTCTTT. The encoded protein is CASSLNSLATEAFF.

This clone was observed a few times. V and J are TRBV9 and TRBJ2-2; maybe TRBD2 (5 bases). The germline gives CDR1 SGDLS, CDR2 YYNGEE. Trimming cost V 2 bases and J 5 bases, with 19 bases left between them. The CDR3 is 17 amino acids. The CDR3 bases are TGTGCCAGCAGCGTGGCGACCGGGCCGCCGGGAACCGGGGAGCTGTTTTTT. Amino acids: CASSVATGPPGTGELFF.

As concerns this clone: The sample contains more than one DNA sequence encoding this CDR3. This rearrangement joins TRBV27 to TRBJ2-1; D possibly corresponds to TRBD2 (6 bases). The V end lost 5 bases, the J end lost 4 bases, and 9 bases lay between the germline ends. The CDR3 spans 13 residues. In germline, CDR1 is MNHEY, CDR2 SMNVEV (reference sequence). DNA of the CDR3: TGTGCCAGCAGTCTAGCGCCGTACAATGAGCAGTTCTTC. Amino acids: CASSLAPYNEQFF.

V usage is TRBV10-3 and J usage is TRBJ2-7; D is uncertain. Germline CDR1 and CDR2: ENHRY and SYGVKD. V shed 2 bases and J shed 6 bases, with 14 bases lying between them. The CDR3 is made up of 14 amino acids. The CDR3 protein is CAISETNRQGEQYF. The CDR3 bases are TGTGCCATCAGTGAGACAAACAGACAAGGCGAGCAGTACTTC.

A word on this clone: In the same sample, other DNA sequences code for this CDR3. In nucleotides, the CDR3 is TGTGCCTGGAGTTTGGGAGGGGCCTCTGGAAACACCATATATTTT. Protein: CAWSLGGASGNTIYF. The chain carries TRBV30 and TRBJ1-3; the D gene is possibly TRBD1 (5 bases). The CDR3 has 15 residues. The germline V gene encodes CDR1 GTSNPN and CDR2 SVGIG (reference sequence). V dropped 2 bases and J dropped 0 bases, with 11 bases sitting between them.

This sequence joins TRBV2 and TRBJ1-1; no reliable D call. Germline loops: CDR1 SNHLY, CDR2 FYNNEI. Trimming left V 11 bases short and J 0 bases short, with 13 bases between. CDR3 size: 13 residues. The CDR3 DNA reads TGTGCCTCCGGTGTGAGATTGAACACTGAAGCTTTCTTT. This codes for CASGVRLNTEAFF.

J is TRBJ1-2 and V is TRBV4-1; TRBD1 is a possible D gene (6 bases). Trimming cost V 1 base and J 6 bases, with 12 bases left between them. This CDR3 has 14 residues. The germline CDR1 and CDR2 sequences are MGHRA and YSYEKL. The CDR3 protein is CASSQAPGDDGYTF. DNA of the CDR3: TGCGCCAGCAGCCAAGCCCCAGGGGATGATGGCTACACCTTC.